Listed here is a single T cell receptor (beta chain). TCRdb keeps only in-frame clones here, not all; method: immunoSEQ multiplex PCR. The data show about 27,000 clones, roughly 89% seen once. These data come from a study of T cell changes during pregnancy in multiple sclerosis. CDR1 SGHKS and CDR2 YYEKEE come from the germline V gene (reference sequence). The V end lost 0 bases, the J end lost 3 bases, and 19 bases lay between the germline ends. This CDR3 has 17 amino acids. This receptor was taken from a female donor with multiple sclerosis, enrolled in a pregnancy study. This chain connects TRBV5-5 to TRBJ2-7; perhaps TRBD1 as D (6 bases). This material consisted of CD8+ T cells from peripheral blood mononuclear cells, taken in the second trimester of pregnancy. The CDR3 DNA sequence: TGTGCCAGCAGCTTGGTACTTGGGGGCGCCCTAGGCTACGAGCAGTACTTC. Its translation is CASSLVLGGALGYEQYF.